The sequence of this TCR beta chain was determined in a study of blood T cells in healthy people across ages. General study results and limits: While age rose, TCR beta diversity per million T cells dropped in a roughly linear way.

This clonotype was observed a few times. The target antigen is unknown. It was with a sample-barcoded 5' primer and a J-beta primer mix that a second PCR of roughly 6 to 12 cycles was run. MiXCR was run by TCRdb on the 5' RACE reads, yielding one entry per CDR3 protein. The sample has fewer than 700,000 distinct CDR3 sequences, roughly 48% seen once. This CDR3 is built from 16 residues. Germline V gives CDR1 SQVTM, CDR2 ANQGSEA. Between the trimmed V and J ends, which lost 6 bases and 6 bases, there was a span of 25 bases. The sequence came from a man older than 75 in good health. V and J are TRBV29-1 and TRBJ2-3; tentative D call: TRBD2 (5 bases). Sample: blood. The CDR3 sequence: CSVAGHWSQAPDTQYF. The CDR3, as DNA: TGCAGCGTGGCGGGCCATTGGTCCCAGGCACCTGATACGCAGTATTTT.